Listed below are T cell receptor beta chains from one sample, sequenced in a study of CD8 T cells in ankylosing spondylitis. TCRdb called the 5' RACE reads again in MiXCR, with one record for every CDR3 protein. The profile covers 500,000 or so distinct CDR3 sequences, with about 5.2% appearing a single time and 3.5% taken by the ten largest. Sequences were obtained from blood, either unsorted or a sorted T cell fraction (not recorded which). The receptors were gathered from a male donor with ankylosing spondylitis. CDR3s include the opening cysteine and the closing phenylalanine or tryptophan. A D gene is named only where the DNA matches it firmly. The size field is filled for only some rows; it gives once, few, many or a size class.

D	V	J	size	CDR3	DNA
.	TRBV20-1	TRBJ1-2	many	CSARAYDSLQGHGYTF	TGCAGTGCTAGAGCGTACGACAGCCTTCAAGGGCATGGCTACACCTTC
.	TRBV29-1	TRBJ2-2	many	CSVQPGTGELFF	TGCAGCGTTCAACCTGGCACCGGGGAGCTGTTTTTT
.	TRBV10-3	TRBJ1-1	many	CAISQTVSEAFF	TGTGCCATCAGCCAGACAGTTTCTGAAGCTTTCTTT
TRBD2	TRBV5-1	TRBJ2-1	many	CASSLDTSGYNEQFF	TGCGCCAGCAGCTTGGACACTAGCGGCTACAATGAGCAGTTCTTC
.	TRBV20-1	TRBJ2-7	many	CSAYPGDRPSYEQYF	TGCAGTGCTTACCCGGGAGACAGACCTTCCTACGAGCAGTACTTC
TRBD1	TRBV7-2	TRBJ1-4	.	CASSLALGQATNEKLFF	TGTGCCAGCAGCTTAGCGCTTGGACAGGCAACTAATGAAAAACTGTTTTTT
TRBD1	TRBV20-1	TRBJ2-2	.	CSAPPDRGRRELFF	TGCAGTGCGCCTCCCGACAGGGGCCGCCGGGAGCTGTTTTTT
.	TRBV29-1	TRBJ2-3	many	CSGRPATRVADTQYF	TGCAGCGGAAGGCCTGCCACTAGGGTCGCAGATACGCAGTATTTT
.	TRBV5-6	TRBJ2-4	many	CASSLGPSKNIQYF	TGTGCCAGCAGCTTGGGACCGTCCAAAAACATTCAGTACTTC
TRBD2	TRBV7-2	TRBJ2-7	many	CASSRDASGSVLSEQYF	TGTGCCAGCAGCCGCGACGCAAGCGGGAGCGTACTGAGTGAGCAGTACTTC
.	TRBV6-5	TRBJ2-2	many	CASSYVAGAYGELFF	TGTGCCAGCAGTTACGTCGCGGGGGCGTACGGGGAGCTGTTTTTT
.	TRBV14	TRBJ2-7	many	CASSPMAGSEQYF	TGTGCCAGCAGCCCTATGGCAGGGAGCGAGCAGTACTTC
.	TRBV6-2/TRBV6-3	TRBJ1-2	many	CASSYTPGYGYTF	TGTGCCAGCAGTTACACTCCAGGCTATGGCTACACCTTC
.	TRBV3-1	TRBJ2-1	many	CASSQNRVPPREQFF	TGTGCCAGCAGCCAGAACCGGGTCCCCCCACGTGAGCAGTTCTTC
.	TRBV15	TRBJ2-3	many	CATSRARYTQYF	TGTGCCACCAGCAGAGCGCGGTATACGCAGTATTTT
.	TRBV27	TRBJ1-1	many	CASSYRTNTEAFF	TGTGCCAGCAGTTACAGGACTAACACTGAAGCTTTCTTT
.	TRBV10-3	TRBJ2-5	many	CAISGEQETQYF	TGTGCCATCAGCGGGGAGCAAGAGACCCAGTACTTC
.	TRBV5-6	TRBJ1-5	many	CASSPGGSQPQHF	TGTGCCAGCAGCCCCGGAGGGAGCCAGCCCCAGCATTTT
.	TRBV9	TRBJ2-1	.	CASSQGPEQFF	TGTGCCAGCAGCCAGGGACCTGAGCAGTTCTTC
.	TRBV2	TRBJ1-6	.	CASTLDSLNSPLHF	TGTGCCAGCACCTTGGACAGTCTTAATTCACCCCTCCACTTT
TRBD2	TRBV11-2	TRBJ2-1	.	CASSSIAGVGGEQFF	TGTGCCAGCAGCTCGATAGCGGGAGTGGGAGGTGAGCAGTTCTTC
TRBD1	TRBV6-1	TRBJ1-1	many	CASRMDRGTEAFF	TGTGCCAGCAGAATGGACAGGGGAACTGAAGCTTTCTTT
.	TRBV11-2	TRBJ2-7	few	CASSLGYATYEQYF	TGTGCCAGCAGCTTAGGCTACGCCACCTACGAGCAGTACTTC
.	TRBV20-1	TRBJ1-1	many	CSASEGLDTEAFF	TGCAGTGCTAGCGAGGGATTGGACACTGAAGCTTTCTTT
.	TRBV20-1	TRBJ1-5	many	CSAWDSNQPQHF	TGCAGTGCCTGGGACAGCAATCAGCCCCAGCATTTT
.	TRBV28	TRBJ2-3	many	CASSFGVNTQYF	TGTGCCAGCAGTTTTGGGGTTAATACGCAGTATTTT
.	TRBV11-1	TRBJ2-1	once	CASRPTGDYEGFRYNEQFF	TGTGCCAGCAGACCGACCGGGGATTATGAGGGTTTCCGCTACAATGAGCAGTTCTTC
.	TRBV6-1	TRBJ1-6	many	CASSQLQGSNSPLHF	TGTGCCAGCAGTCAACTCCAGGGATCGAATTCACCCCTCCACTTT
.	TRBV6-1	TRBJ2-7	many	CASRGGGEQYEQYF	TGTGCCAGCAGGGGAGGCGGGGAGCAATACGAGCAGTACTTC
.	TRBV5-1	TRBJ1-2	many	CASRLGGILNYGYTF	TGCGCCAGCAGGTTGGGGGGAATTCTAAACTATGGCTACACCTTC
.	TRBV6-5	TRBJ1-1	many	CASSYAAEAFF	TGTGCCAGCAGTTACGCGGCCGAAGCTTTCTTT
.	TRBV5-1	TRBJ1-5	many	CASSLDNGQPQHF	TGCGCCAGCAGCTTGGATAATGGTCAGCCCCAGCATTTT
.	TRBV5-1	TRBJ2-5	many	CASFELTLQETQYF	TGCGCCAGCTTCGAGTTGACCCTCCAAGAGACCCAGTACTTC
.	TRBV9	TRBJ2-1	many	CASSGEAREQFF	TGTGCCAGCAGCGGCGAGGCGCGGGAGCAGTTCTTC
.	TRBV28	TRBJ2-2	many	CASTITGELFF	TGTGCATCTACCATCACCGGGGAGCTGTTTTTT
.	TRBV5-1	TRBJ1-2	many	CASRGTDGPYGYTF	TGCGCCAGCAGGGGGACGGACGGACCCTATGGCTACACCTTC
TRBD1	TRBV7-9	TRBJ1-1	many	CASSQIPGTANTEAFF	TGTGCCAGCAGTCAAATTCCCGGGACAGCGAACACTGAAGCTTTCTTT
TRBD1	TRBV12-3/TRBV12-4	TRBJ1-1	many	CASGSGQGYTEAFF	TGTGCCAGCGGATCGGGACAGGGGTACACTGAAGCTTTCTTT
TRBD1	TRBV20-1	TRBJ1-2	many	CSASQGVDGYTF	TGCAGTGCATCACAGGGGGTAGACGGCTACACCTTC
.	TRBV15	TRBJ2-5	many	CATSRGETQYF	TGTGCCACCAGCCGGGGCGAGACCCAGTACTTC